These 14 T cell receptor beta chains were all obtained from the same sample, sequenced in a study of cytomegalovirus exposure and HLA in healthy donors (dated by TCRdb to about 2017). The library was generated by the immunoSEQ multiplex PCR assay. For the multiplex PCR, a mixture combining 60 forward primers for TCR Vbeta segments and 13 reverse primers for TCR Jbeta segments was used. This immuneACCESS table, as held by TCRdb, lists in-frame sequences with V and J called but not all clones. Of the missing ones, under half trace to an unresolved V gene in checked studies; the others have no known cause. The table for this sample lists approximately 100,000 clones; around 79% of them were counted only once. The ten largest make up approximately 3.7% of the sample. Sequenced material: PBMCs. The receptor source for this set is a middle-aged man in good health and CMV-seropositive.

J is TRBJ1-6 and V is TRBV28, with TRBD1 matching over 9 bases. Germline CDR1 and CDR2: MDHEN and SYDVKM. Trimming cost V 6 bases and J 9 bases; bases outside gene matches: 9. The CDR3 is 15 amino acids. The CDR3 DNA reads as TGTGCCAGCAGCATACCGGGACAGGGTTCTTCACCCCTCCACTTT. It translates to CASSIPGQGSSPLHF.

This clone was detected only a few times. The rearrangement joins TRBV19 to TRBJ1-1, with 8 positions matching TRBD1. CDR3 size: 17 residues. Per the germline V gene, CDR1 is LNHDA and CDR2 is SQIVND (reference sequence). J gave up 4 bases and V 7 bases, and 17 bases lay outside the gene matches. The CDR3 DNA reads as TGTGCCAGTACTTTACAGGGCTGGGGACAGGTCCTCACTGAAGCTTTCTTT. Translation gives CASTLQGWGQVLTEAFF. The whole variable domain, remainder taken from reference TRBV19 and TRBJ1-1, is DGGITQSPKYLFRKEGQNVTLSCEQNLNHDAMYWYRQDPGQGLRLIYYSQIVNDFQKGDIAEGYSVSREKKESFPLTVTSAQKNPTAFYLCASTLQGWGQVLTEAFFGQGTRLTVV.

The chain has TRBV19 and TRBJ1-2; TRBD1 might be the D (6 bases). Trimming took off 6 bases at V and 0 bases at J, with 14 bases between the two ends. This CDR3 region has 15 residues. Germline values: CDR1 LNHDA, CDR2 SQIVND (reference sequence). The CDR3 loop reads CASSTRTASNYGYTF. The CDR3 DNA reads TGTGCCAGTAGCACGAGGACAGCCTCTAACTATGGCTACACCTTC.

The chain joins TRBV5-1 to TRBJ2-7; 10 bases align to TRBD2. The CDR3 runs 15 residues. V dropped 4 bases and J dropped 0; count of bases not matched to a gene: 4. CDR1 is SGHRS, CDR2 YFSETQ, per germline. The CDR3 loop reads CASSRTSGDSYEQYF. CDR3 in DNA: TGCGCCAGCAGCCGGACTAGCGGAGACTCCTACGAGCAGTACTTC.

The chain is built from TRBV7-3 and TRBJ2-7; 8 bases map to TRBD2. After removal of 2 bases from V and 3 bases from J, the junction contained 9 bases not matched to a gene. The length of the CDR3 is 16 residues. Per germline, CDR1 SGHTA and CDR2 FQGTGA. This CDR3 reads CASSLYPSGSYYEQYF. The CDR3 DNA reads TGTGCCAGCAGCTTATATCCCAGCGGGAGTTACTACGAGCAGTACTTC.

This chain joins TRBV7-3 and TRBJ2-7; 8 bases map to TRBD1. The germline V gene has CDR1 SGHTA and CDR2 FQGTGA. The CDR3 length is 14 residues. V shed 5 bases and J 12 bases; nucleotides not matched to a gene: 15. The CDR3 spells CASSPGQASEFRYF. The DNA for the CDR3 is TGTGCCAGCAGCCCGGGACAGGCCTCGGAGTTTCGGTACTTC.

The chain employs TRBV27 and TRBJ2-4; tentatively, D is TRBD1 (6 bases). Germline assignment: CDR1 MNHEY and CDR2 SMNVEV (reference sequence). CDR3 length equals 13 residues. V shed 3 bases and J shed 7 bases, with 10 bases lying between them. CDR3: CASSLTGENIQYF. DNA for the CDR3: TGTGCCAGCAGTTTGACAGGAGAGAACATTCAGTACTTC.

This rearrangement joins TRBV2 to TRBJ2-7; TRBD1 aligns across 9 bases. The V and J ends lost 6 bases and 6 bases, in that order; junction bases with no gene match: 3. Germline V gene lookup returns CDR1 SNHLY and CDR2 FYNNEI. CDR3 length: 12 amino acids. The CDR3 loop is CASRETGGEQYF. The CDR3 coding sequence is TGTGCCAGCAGGGAGACAGGGGGCGAGCAGTACTTC.

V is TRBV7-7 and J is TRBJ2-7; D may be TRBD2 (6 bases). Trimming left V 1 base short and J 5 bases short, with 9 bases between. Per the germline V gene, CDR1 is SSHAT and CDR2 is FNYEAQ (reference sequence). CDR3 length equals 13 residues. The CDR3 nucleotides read TGTGCCAGCAGCTTAGAGTGGGGGGACGAGCAGTACTTC. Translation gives CASSLEWGDEQYF.

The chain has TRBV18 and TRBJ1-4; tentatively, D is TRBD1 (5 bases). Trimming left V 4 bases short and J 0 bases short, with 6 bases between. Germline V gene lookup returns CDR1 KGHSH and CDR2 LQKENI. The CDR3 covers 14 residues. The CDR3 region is CASSQGPTNEKLFF. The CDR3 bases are TGTGCCAGCTCACAGGGGCCAACTAATGAAAAACTGTTTTTT.

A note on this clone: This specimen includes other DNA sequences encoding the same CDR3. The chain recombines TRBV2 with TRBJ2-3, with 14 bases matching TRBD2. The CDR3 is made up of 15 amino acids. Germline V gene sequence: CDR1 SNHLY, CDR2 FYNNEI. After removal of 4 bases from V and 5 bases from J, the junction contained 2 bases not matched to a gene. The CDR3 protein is CASSGLAGGVDTQYF. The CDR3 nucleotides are TGTGCCAGCAGTGGACTAGCGGGGGGGGTAGATACGCAGTATTTT.

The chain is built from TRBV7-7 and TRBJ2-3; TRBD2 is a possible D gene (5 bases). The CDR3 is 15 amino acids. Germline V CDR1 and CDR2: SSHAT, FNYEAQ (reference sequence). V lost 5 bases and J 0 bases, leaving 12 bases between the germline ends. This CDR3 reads CASSPGIPSTDTQYF. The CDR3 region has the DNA TGTGCCAGCAGCCCCGGGATCCCTAGCACAGATACGCAGTATTTT.

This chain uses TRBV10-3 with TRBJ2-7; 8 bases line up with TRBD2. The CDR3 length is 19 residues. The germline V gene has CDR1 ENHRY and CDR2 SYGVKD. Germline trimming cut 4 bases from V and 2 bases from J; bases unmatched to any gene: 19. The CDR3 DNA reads TGTGCCATCAGTGGGGGGGGTGGGGCTAGCGGGTTACCTGCCTACGAGCAGTACTTC. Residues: CAISGGGGASGLPAYEQYF.

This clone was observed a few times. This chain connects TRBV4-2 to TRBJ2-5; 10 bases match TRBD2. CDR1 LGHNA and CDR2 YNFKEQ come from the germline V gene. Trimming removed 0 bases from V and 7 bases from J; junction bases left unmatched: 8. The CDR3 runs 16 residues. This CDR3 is CASSQEIAGGPGTQYF. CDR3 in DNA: TGTGCCAGCAGCCAAGAAATAGCGGGAGGCCCCGGGACCCAGTACTTC.